These 13 T cell receptor beta chains originate from one sample sequenced in a study of T cell repertoires in aging, cancer and after chemotherapy. Amplification of TCR beta used genomic DNA extracted from peripheral blood. TRB rearrangements spanning V, D and J were amplified using mixed TRB-A/B primers. TCRdb fed the multiplex PCR reads into MiXCR, producing one record per CDR3 protein. The table has approximately 2,100 distinct CDR3 sequences, 25% to 35% seen once. The sequencing input was blood. All receptors derive from a human donor with a solid tumor.

J is TRBJ2-5 and V is TRBV28, with TRBD1 identical over 7 bases. J was trimmed by 1 base and V by 6 bases; bases with no gene match: 5. The CDR3 contains 14 residues. Germline V gene lookup returns CDR1 MDHEN and CDR2 SYDVKM. The CDR3 protein is CASSYGTAQETQYF. The CDR3 bases are TGTGCCAGCAGCTATGGGACAGCCCAAGAGACCCAGTACTTC.

This clonotype was found a few times. The chain is built from TRBV4-2 and TRBJ2-1; 7 bases map to TRBD2. This CDR3 spans 16 amino acids. Germline V CDR1 and CDR2: LGHNA, YNFKEQ. V trimming: 0 bases; J trimming: 2 bases; junction bases outside the gene matches: 4. For the CDR3, the DNA is TGTGCCAGCAGCCAAGATGGTGGGGGGGCCTACAATGAGCAGTTCTTC. The encoded protein is CASSQDGGGAYNEQFF.

The chain joins TRBV29-1 to TRBJ2-5; the match to TRBD2 covers 7 bases. The V segment lost 4 bases and the J segment 4 bases; nucleotides outside the gene matches: 9. The CDR3 is 14 residues long. Germline V gives CDR1 SQVTM, CDR2 ANQGSEA. The CDR3 loop is CSVGPGGRPETQYF. As DNA, the CDR3 is TGCAGCGTTGGTCCTGGCGGGAGACCAGAGACCCAGTACTTC.

This clonotype has just a few counts. Compared with germline, one end of the junction differs, possibly owing to a read error. The chain has TRBV20-1 and TRBJ1-6; 8 bases are a match to TRBD1. Germline CDR1 is DFQATT and CDR2 is SNEGSKA (reference sequence). CDR3 length: 15 residues. CDR3 region: CSGNLRQGLNSALHF. CDR3 DNA sequence: TGCAGTGGTAACCTCCGACAGGGGCTTAATTCAGCCCTCCACTTT.

The V and J genes are TRBV25-1 and TRBJ2-1; D is ambiguous. Germline V gene sequence: CDR1 MGHDK, CDR2 SYGVNS. V was pared by 6 bases and J by 10 bases, with 16 bases between. The CDR3 is 13 residues long. This chain's CDR3 is CASRSASQGEQFF. CDR3 bases: TGTGCCAGCAGGTCGGCCTCCCAAGGAGAGCAGTTCTTC.

As DNA, the CDR3 is TGTGCCAGCAGCCCTGCCAGCGCCAGGGTTGTGGATACGCAGTATTTT. Its translation: CASSPASARVVDTQYF. This chain connects TRBV5-4 to TRBJ2-3; possibly TRBD1 for D (5 bases). V shed 4 bases and J shed 6 bases, with 21 bases lying between them. The CDR3 runs to 16 residues. Germline V gene data show CDR1 as SGHNT and CDR2 as YYREEE (reference sequence).

By its share, this clonotype is large (0.1 to 1%). The gene calls are TRBV27 and TRBJ1-2; TRBD1 is a possible D gene (5 bases). This CDR3 is built from 14 residues. Trimming took off 6 bases at V and 0 bases at J, with 11 bases between the two ends. The V gene's germline CDR1 is MNHEY and CDR2 SMNVEV (reference sequence). Written as DNA, the CDR3 is TGTGCCAGCAGCCTTCAGGGAGCTAACTATGGCTACACCTTC. This gives the protein CASSLQGANYGYTF.

The chain joins TRBV11-2 to TRBJ2-3; TRBD2 aligns across 8 bases. Unmatched junction bases numbered 13, after V lost 6 bases and J lost 8 bases. The germline CDR1 and CDR2 sequences are SGHAT and FQNNGV. The CDR3 sequence is 15 residues long. The CDR3 region is CASSPDSGGVGTQYF. As DNA, the CDR3 is TGTGCCAGCAGTCCAGACAGCGGGGGTGTTGGTACGCAGTATTTT.

This chain links TRBV12-3 or TRBV12-4 with TRBJ1-5; a weak D match, TRBD1 (5 bases). This CDR3 contains 14 residues. Trimming left V 3 bases short and J 7 bases short, with 13 bases between. CDR3 coding DNA: TGTGCCAGCAGTTTTACGGGGGGAGGCCAGCCCCAGCATTTT. Protein product: CASSFTGGGQPQHF.

The gene calls are TRBV12-3 or TRBV12-4 and TRBJ1-1; D not certain. This CDR3 has 13 residues. The V and J ends lost 2 bases and 0 bases respectively, with 4 bases between them. CDR3 in DNA: TGTGCCAGCAGTTTAATCATGAACACTGAAGCTTTCTTT. It translates to CASSLIMNTEAFF.

This rearrangement joins TRBV12-3 or TRBV12-4 to TRBJ2-2, with D unclear. V shed 6 bases and J shed 1 base, with 12 bases lying between them. This CDR3 is 15 amino acids long. Written as DNA, the CDR3 is TGTGCCAGCAGACTTAGGGTGGGGAACACCGGGGAGCTGTTTTTT. Translated, it gives CASRLRVGNTGELFF.

The V call is TRBV6-1, the J call TRBJ1-4; D remains unclear. The CDR3 has 16 residues. Trimming pared 1 base from V and 8 bases from J, leaving 17 bases between. Germline-derived CDR1 and CDR2 are MNHNS and SASEGT. The CDR3 nucleotides are TGTGCCAGCAGTGAAGGAACTCGGTCCTATAAGGAAAAACTGTTTTTT. It translates to CASSEGTRSYKEKLFF.

The chain employs TRBV6-1 and TRBJ2-7, with D perhaps TRBD2 (6 bases). The germline V gene has CDR1 MNHNS and CDR2 SASEGT. The CDR3 loop spans 13 amino acids. The V and J ends lost 6 bases and 3 bases respectively, with 12 bases between them. The CDR3 DNA reads TGTGCCAGCAGGCGGGGACTGGGCTACGAGCAGTACTTC. Translated, it gives CASRRGLGYEQYF.